This is a list of T cell receptor beta chains from one sample in a study of radiotherapy plus CTLA-4 blockade in lung cancer. Only in-frame clones appear in the TCRdb table, and some are missing; sequencing was by immunoSEQ multiplex PCR. Counted here are tens of thousands of clones, 80% to 90% occurring once; the ten biggest clones make up roughly 4.9%. The sequencing used peripheral blood, collected from a patient treated with radiotherapy plus ipilimumab. The receptors were gathered from a human donor with non-small cell lung cancer whose response to radiotherapy plus ipilimumab could not be evaluated. Both conserved end residues are part of each CDR3. Each record gives: V gene, clone size, D gene, J gene, CDR3 length, CDR3 DNA, CDR3 protein. The D gene is left open where the match is weak. A clone size is listed for some rows: how often the clone was seen (once, few, many), or a class if it is expanded.

TRBV5-5	.	TRBD1	TRBJ1-2	15	TGTGCCAGCAGCTTGGTCCGGGACAGCAACTATGGCTACACCTTC	CASSLVRDSNYGYTF
TRBV5-1	.	.	TRBJ2-7	13	TGCGCCAGCAGCTTGGGGGACAACTACGAGCAGTACTTC	CASSLGDNYEQYF
TRBV28	.	TRBD1	TRBJ1-1	14	TGTGCCAGCAGTTGGGACAGTTCTAGACCCCAAGCTTTCTTT	CASSWDSSRPQAFF
TRBV7-3	.	TRBD1	TRBJ2-3	14	TGTGCCAGCAGCCCGGGGACAGGGGGTGTTACGCAGTATTTT	CASSPGTGGVTQYF
TRBV19	.	TRBD2	TRBJ2-1	16	TGTGCCAGTAGCTCAAAACGGACTAGCGGGAACAATGAGCAGTTCTTC	CASSSKRTSGNNEQFF
TRBV27	.	.	TRBJ2-7	14	TGTGCCAGCAGGCTGGGGGCGGGCTCCTACGAGCAGTACTTC	CASRLGAGSYEQYF
TRBV5-1	.	TRBD1	TRBJ1-3	14	TGCGCCAGCAGCTTGGGGACAGGTGGAAACACCATATATTTT	CASSLGTGGNTIYF
TRBV6-5	.	.	TRBJ1-4	13	TGTGCCAGCCAGGCAGGGGCGCATGAAAAACTGTTTTTT	CASQAGAHEKLFF
TRBV29-1	.	TRBD2	TRBJ2-3	13	TGCAGCGTCCAACTAGCGGGGACAGATACGCAGTATTTT	CSVQLAGTDTQYF
TRBV5-1	.	TRBD1	TRBJ1-2	13	TGCGCCAGCAGCTTGGGACAGGGTGGTGGCTACACCTTC	CASSLGQGGGYTF
TRBV15	once	TRBD2	TRBJ2-7	16	TGTGCCACCAGCAGTGACCTAGCGGGAGCCTCCTACGAGCAGTACTTC	CATSSDLAGASYEQYF
TRBV6-5	.	TRBD1	TRBJ1-2	13	TGTGCCAGCAGTCAGGGGGAAAACTATGGCTACACCTTC	CASSQGENYGYTF
TRBV5-1	.	TRBD1	TRBJ2-7	14	TGCGCCAGCAGCATATGGGACAGAAGCTACGAGCAGTACTTC	CASSIWDRSYEQYF
TRBV7-3	.	.	TRBJ2-2	13	TGTGCCAGCAGTACCACGGGGACCGGGGAGCTGTTTTTT	CASSTTGTGELFF
TRBV28	.	.	TRBJ1-6	18	TGTGCCAGCAGTTTTCTTTGGAGGAGGGCCAGGGATAATTCACCCCTCCACTTT	CASSFLWRRARDNSPLHF
TRBV4-3	.	.	TRBJ2-2	16	TGCGCCAGCAGCCCAGGTCGGGGTTTCGGGGGCGGGGAGCTGTTTTTT	CASSPGRGFGGGELFF
TRBV7-9	.	TRBD2	TRBJ2-1	14	TGTGCCAGCAGCTCTACGGGACTAATTAATGAGCAGTTCTTC	CASSSTGLINEQFF
TRBV7-3	.	.	TRBJ1-1	13	TGTGCCAGCAGCTCACAGGAGAACACTGAAGCTTTCTTT	CASSSQENTEAFF
TRBV2	few	.	TRBJ2-7	13	TGTGCCAGCCCCAGGGGAGGGCCCCCCGAGCAGTACTTC	CASPRGGPPEQYF
TRBV28	once	.	TRBJ1-2	11	TGTGCCAGCAGTTTCGGGTATGGCTACACCTTC	CASSFGYGYTF
TRBV6-5	.	.	TRBJ1-4	14	TGTGCCAGTACTTCAGGGGCAACTAATGAAAAACTGTTTTTT	CASTSGATNEKLFF
TRBV19	.	TRBD2	TRBJ2-1	15	TGTGCCAGTAGTTACCCCCTAGCGGGAGCTAGTGAGCAGTTCTTC	CASSYPLAGASEQFF
TRBV4-1	.	.	TRBJ1-6	10	TGCGCCAGCAGCGGAGAGTCCCTCCACTTT	CASSGESLHF
TRBV6-5	.	.	TRBJ2-7	15	TGTGCCAGCAGTTACTCAACGGACAGTTCCTACGAGCAGTACTTC	CASSYSTDSSYEQYF
TRBV5-1	.	TRBD2	TRBJ2-1	17	TGCGCCAGCAGCTTGGCTCCGACCGGGACTAGGAGCAATGAGCAGCTCTTC	CASSLAPTGTRSNEQLF
TRBV28	.	TRBD2	TRBJ2-2	18	TGTGCCAGCAGACCACCGGGACTAGCGGGAGGCGGAACCGGGGAGCTGTTTTTT	CASRPPGLAGGGTGELFF
TRBV4-3	.	TRBD2	TRBJ2-1	15	TGCGCCAGCAGCCAAGGCGGGAGATCCTACAATGAGCGGTTCTTC	CASSQGGRSYNERFF
TRBV28	.	.	TRBJ2-3	14	TGTGCCAGCAGCTTCTTGTCGGGAACAGATACGCAGTATTTT	CASSFLSGTDTQYF
TRBV7-2	.	.	TRBJ1-3	13	TGTGCCAGCAGCTTGGGCCATGGGAACACCATATATTTT	CASSLGHGNTIYF
TRBV15	.	TRBD2	TRBJ2-3	17	TGTGCCACCAGCAGGGGAATGGGACTATCTCGCACAGATACGCAGTATTTT	CATSRGMGLSRTDTQYF
TRBV14	.	TRBD1	TRBJ2-7	15	TGTGCCAGCAGCCACAACCGGGACAGGGGTGGCGAGCAGTACTTC	CASSHNRDRGGEQYF
TRBV6-6	.	.	TRBJ1-2	12	TGTGCCAGCAGTCGTCAGGGAGGTGGCTACACCTTC	CASSRQGGGYTF
TRBV19	once	TRBD1	TRBJ2-7	16	TGTGCCACCTCGGACCCAGGACAGGGGGTTGTTGGCGAGCAGTACTTC	CATSDPGQGVVGEQYF
TRBV10-3	few	.	TRBJ2-7	16	TGTGCCATCAGTGAGTCAGCAGGGGTACCCTTTTACGAGCAGTACTTC	CAISESAGVPFYEQYF
TRBV4-3	.	.	TRBJ2-7	15	TGCGCCAGCAGCCAAGATCTACAGCTCTCCTACGAGCAGTACTTC	CASSQDLQLSYEQYF
TRBV5-1	.	TRBD1	TRBJ2-6	18	TGCGCCAGCAGCGCGACGGGACAGGGGGCTTCTGGGGCCAACGTCCTGACTTTC	CASSATGQGASGANVLTF
TRBV19	.	TRBD2	TRBJ2-1	15	TGTGCCAGTGGGAACAGCGGGAGGGCCTACAATGAGCAGTTCTTC	CASGNSGRAYNEQFF
TRBV15	few	.	TRBJ2-7	15	TGTGCCACCAGCGCAGGACTCACAGTGGCGTACGAGCAGTACTTC	CATSAGLTVAYEQYF
TRBV5-1	.	.	TRBJ1-3	14	TGCGCCAGCAGCTTAAGTGGGAGGGGAAACACCATATATTTT	CASSLSGRGNTIYF
TRBV7-8	.	.	TRBJ2-2	16	TGTGCCAGCAGCTTAGTCGGGGGGCGGGACACCGGGGAGCTGTTTTTT	CASSLVGGRDTGELFF
TRBV18	once	TRBD2	TRBJ2-6	17	TGTGCCAGCTCACCGTCGGGGGGAGGCTCTGGGGCCAACGTCCTGACTTTC	CASSPSGGGSGANVLTF
TRBV6-1	.	.	TRBJ2-1	13	TGTGCCAGCAGTGAGGTCCATGGCCATGAGCAGTTCTTC	CASSEVHGHEQFF
TRBV18	.	TRBD2	TRBJ2-7	20	TGTGCCAGCTCAAAACAGGGAGGACTAGCGGGAGCCCAGTCCTCCTACGAGCAGTACTTC	CASSKQGGLAGAQSSYEQYF
TRBV5-1	.	TRBD1	TRBJ2-7	17	TGCGCCAGCAGCTTTTCCCTATTACAGGGGACGGCCTACGAGCAGTACTTC	CASSFSLLQGTAYEQYF